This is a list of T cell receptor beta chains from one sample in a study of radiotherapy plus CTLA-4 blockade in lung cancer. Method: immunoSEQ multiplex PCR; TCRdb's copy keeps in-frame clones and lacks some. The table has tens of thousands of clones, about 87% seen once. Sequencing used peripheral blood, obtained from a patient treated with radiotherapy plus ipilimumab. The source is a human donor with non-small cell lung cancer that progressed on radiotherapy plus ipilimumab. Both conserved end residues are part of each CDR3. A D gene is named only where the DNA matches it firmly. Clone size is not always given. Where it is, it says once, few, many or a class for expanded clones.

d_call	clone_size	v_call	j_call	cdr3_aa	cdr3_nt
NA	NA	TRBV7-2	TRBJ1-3	CASSLATSSGNTIYF	TGTGCCAGCAGCTTAGCCACAAGCTCTGGAAACACCATATATTTT
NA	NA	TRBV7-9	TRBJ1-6	CASSPPLRSPLHF	TGTGCCAGCAGCCCCCCACTCCGCTCACCCCTCCACTTT
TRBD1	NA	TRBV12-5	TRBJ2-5	CASGTGQQLAETQYF	TGTGCTAGTGGGACGGGACAGCAGCTGGCAGAGACCCAGTACTTC
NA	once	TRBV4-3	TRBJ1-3	CASSQGTVSPGNTIYF	TGCGCCAGCAGCCAAGGGACAGTTTCCCCTGGAAACACCATATATTTT
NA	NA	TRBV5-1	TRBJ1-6	CASTLGDPGVSPLHF	TGCGCCAGCACCCTAGGGGATCCCGGGGTATCACCCCTCCACTTT
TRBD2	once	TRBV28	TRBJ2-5	CASSLAGGPSSETQYF	TGTGCCAGCAGTTTAGCGGGGGGGCCGTCATCAGAGACCCAGTACTTC
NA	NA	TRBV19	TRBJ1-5	CASSTGFFGNQPQHF	TGTGCCAGTAGTACGGGGTTTTTCGGCAATCAGCCCCAGCATTTT
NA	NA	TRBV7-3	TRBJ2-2	CASTPVVAGELFF	TGTGCCAGCACCCCGGTCGTCGCCGGGGAGCTGTTTTTT
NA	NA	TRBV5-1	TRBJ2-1	CASSLGASSYNEQFF	TGCGCCAGCAGCTTGGGGGCAAGCTCCTACAATGAGCAGTTCTTC
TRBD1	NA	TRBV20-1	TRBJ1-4	CSASTTGTLFF	TGCAGTGCGTCGACGACAGGGACCTTATTTTTT
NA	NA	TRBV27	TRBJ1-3	CASSREYSGNTIYF	TGTGCCAGCAGCCGCGAATACTCTGGAAACACCATATATTTT
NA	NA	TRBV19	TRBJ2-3	CASSPPWGFADTQYF	TGTGCCAGTAGCCCCCCATGGGGGTTTGCAGATACGCAGTATTTT
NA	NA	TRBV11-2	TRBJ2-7	CASSPRIGRSSYEQYF	TGTGCCAGCAGCCCCCGCATTGGCAGGAGCTCCTACGAGCAGTACTTC
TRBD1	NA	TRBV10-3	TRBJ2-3	CAISATTGVDTQYF	TGTGCCATCAGTGCCACTACAGGGGTAGATACGCAGTATTTT
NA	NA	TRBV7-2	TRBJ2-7	CASSSSGTYEQYF	TGTGCCAGCAGCTCCTCAGGGACCTACGAGCAGTACTTC
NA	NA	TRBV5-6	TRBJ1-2	CASSFGKTNYGYTF	TGTGCCAGCAGCTTTGGCAAAACTAACTATGGCTACACCTTC
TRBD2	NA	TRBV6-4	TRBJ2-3	CASSGLAGRSTPQYF	TGTGCCAGCAGCGGACTAGCGGGGCGCTCAACCCCGCAGTATTTT
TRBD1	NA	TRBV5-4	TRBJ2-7	CASSLGGQRSSYEQYF	TGTGCCAGCAGCTTGGGGGGACAGCGAAGCTCCTACGAGCAGTACTTC
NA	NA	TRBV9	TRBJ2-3	CASSRLDPASTDTQYF	TGTGCCAGCAGCCGACTAGATCCAGCAAGCACAGATACGCAGTATTTT
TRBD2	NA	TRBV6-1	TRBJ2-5	CASSWGGKETQYF	TGTGCCAGCTCCTGGGGGGGGAAAGAGACCCAGTACTTC
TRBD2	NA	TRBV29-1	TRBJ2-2	CSVTGGRSTGELFF	TGCAGCGTTACGGGGGGGCGAAGCACCGGGGAGCTGTTTTTT
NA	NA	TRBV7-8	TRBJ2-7	CASSLGTGPYEQYF	TGTGCCAGCAGCTTAGGGACGGGACCCTACGAGCAGTACTTC
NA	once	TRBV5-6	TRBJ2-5	CASSASQGRGDF	TGTGCCAGCAGCGCTTCGCAGGGTAGGGGTGACTTC
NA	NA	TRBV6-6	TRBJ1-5	CASSLTNSNQPQHF	TGTGCCAGCAGTTTAACTAATAGCAATCAGCCCCAGCATTTT
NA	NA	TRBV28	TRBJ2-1	CASSSGGQIYNEQFF	TGTGCCAGCAGTTCCGGGGGCCAAATTTACAATGAGCAGTTCTTC
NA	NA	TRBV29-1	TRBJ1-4	CSVVPIHEKLFF	TGCAGCGTTGTTCCGATTCATGAAAAACTGTTTTTT
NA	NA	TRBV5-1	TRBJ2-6	CASSRGWGVGSGANVLTF	TGCGCCAGCAGCCGCGGGTGGGGGGTAGGTTCTGGGGCCAACGTCCTGACTTTC
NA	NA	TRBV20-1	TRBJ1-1	CSANLGPEAFF	TGCAGTGCCAACCTCGGCCCTGAAGCTTTCTTT
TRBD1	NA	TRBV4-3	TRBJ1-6	CASSQEGQGVYNSPLHF	TGCGCCAGCAGCCAAGAAGGACAGGGAGTTTATAATTCACCCCTCCACTTT
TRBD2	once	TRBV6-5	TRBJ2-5	CASSYDHRGGAETQYF	TGTGCCAGCAGTTACGATCACCGGGGGGGGGCCGAGACCCAGTACTTC
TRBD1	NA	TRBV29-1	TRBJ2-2	CSADRAGTGELFF	TGCAGCGCGGACAGGGCAGGCACCGGGGAGCTGTTTTTT
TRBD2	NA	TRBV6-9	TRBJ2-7	CASRASGRAREQYF	TGTGCCAGCAGGGCTAGCGGGAGGGCGCGTGAGCAGTACTTC
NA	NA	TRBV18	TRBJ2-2	CASSPYQPNTGELFF	TGTGCCAGCTCACCATACCAGCCTAACACCGGGGAGCTGTTTTTT
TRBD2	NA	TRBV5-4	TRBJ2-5	CASSRPSGGAQETQYF	TGTGCCAGCAGCAGACCTAGCGGGGGGGCCCAAGAGACCCAGTACTTC
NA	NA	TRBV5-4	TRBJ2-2	CASSLPGAGNTGELFF	TGTGCCAGCAGCTTGCCGGGCGCGGGGAACACCGGGGAGCTGTTTTTT
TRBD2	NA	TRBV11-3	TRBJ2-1	CASSPSGVRHNEQFF	TGTGCCAGCAGTCCCAGCGGGGTTAGGCACAATGAGCAGTTCTTC
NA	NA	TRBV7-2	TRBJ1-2	CASSKRTGDGYTF	TGTGCCAGCAGCAAGAGAACCGGGGATGGCTACACCTTC
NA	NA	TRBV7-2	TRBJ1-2	CASSLASTGNGYTF	TGTGCCAGCAGCTTAGCCAGTACAGGGAATGGCTACACCTTC
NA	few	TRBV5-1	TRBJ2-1	CASSSPGPPDNEQFF	TGCGCCAGCAGCTCCCCGGGACCGCCCGACAATGAGCAGTTCTTC
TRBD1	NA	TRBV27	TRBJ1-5	CASSPQSWTGGNQPQHF	TGTGCCAGCAGTCCCCAATCGTGGACAGGGGGCAACCAGCCCCAGCATTTT
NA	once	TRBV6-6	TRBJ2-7	CASSYPDLSNEQYF	TGTGCCAGCAGTTACCCCGACCTTTCCAACGAGCAGTACTTC
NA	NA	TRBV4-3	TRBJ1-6	CASSQDPGEGSSPLHF	TGCGCCAGCAGCCAAGATCCGGGGGAGGGAAGTTCACCCCTCCACTTT